Below, 3 T cell receptor beta chains from the same sample are listed, as sequenced in a study of blood T cell repertoires in COVID-19. The protocol was immunoSEQ multiplex PCR, while the TCRdb copy is restricted to in-frame clones and leaves out a portion. Of roughly 250,000 clones listed, approximately 83% were seen once; the top ten hold about 9.5%. Sequenced material: peripheral blood. Source of these receptors: a woman older than 75 with acute or convalescent COVID-19.

V is TRBV9 and J is TRBJ2-2; no definite D call. V was cut by 4 bases and J by 5 bases, with 9 bases left in between. Germline assignment: CDR1 SGDLS and CDR2 YYNGEE. This CDR3 has 13 amino acids. DNA for the CDR3: TGTGCCAGCAGCCCCCAGCGTACCGGGGAGCTGTTTTTT. This gives the protein CASSPQRTGELFF.

This clone was detected only a few times. V gene TRBV2 combines with J gene TRBJ2-1, with 10 nucleotides matching TRBD2. Germline trimming cut 5 bases from V and 0 bases from J; bases unmatched to any gene: 4. CDR1 is SNHLY, CDR2 FYNNEI, per germline. This CDR3 has 16 amino acids. CDR3 DNA sequence: TGTGCCAGCAGTCAAGAGCGGGGGGGCTCCTACAATGAGCAGTTCTTC. The encoded protein is CASSQERGGSYNEQFF. Supplemented by reference TRBV2 and TRBJ2-1, the full variable domain reads EPEVTQTPSHQVTQMGQEVILRCVPISNHLYFYWYRQILGQKVEFLVSFYNNEISEKSEIFDDQFSVERPDGSNFTLKIRSTKLEDSAMYFCASSQERGGSYNEQFFGPGTRLTVL.

The chain is built from TRBV18 and TRBJ1-4; D gene uncertain. Trimming took off 3 bases at V and 4 bases at J, with 9 bases between the two ends. The CDR3 extends over 14 amino acids. Germline lookup yields CDR1 KGHSH and CDR2 LQKENI. The CDR3 coding sequence is TGTGCCAGCTCACCGGAACAGCTTAATGAAAAACTGTTTTTT. This codes for CASSPEQLNEKLFF.